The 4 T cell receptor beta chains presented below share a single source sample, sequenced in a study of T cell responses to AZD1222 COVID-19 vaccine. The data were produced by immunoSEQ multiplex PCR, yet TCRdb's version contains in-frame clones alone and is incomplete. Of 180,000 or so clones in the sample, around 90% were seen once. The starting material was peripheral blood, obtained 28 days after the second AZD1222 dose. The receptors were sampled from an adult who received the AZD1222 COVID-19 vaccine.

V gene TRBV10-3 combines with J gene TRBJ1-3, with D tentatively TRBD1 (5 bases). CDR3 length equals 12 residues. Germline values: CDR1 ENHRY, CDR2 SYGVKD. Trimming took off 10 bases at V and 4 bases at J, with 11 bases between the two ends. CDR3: CATGTGGNTIYF. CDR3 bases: TGTGCCACCGGGACCGGGGGAAACACCATATATTTT.

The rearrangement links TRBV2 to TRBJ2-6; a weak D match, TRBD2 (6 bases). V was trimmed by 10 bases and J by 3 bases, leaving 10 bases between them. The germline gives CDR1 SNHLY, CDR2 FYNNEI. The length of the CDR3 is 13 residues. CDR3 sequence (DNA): TGTGCCATCGGCGGGGATGGGGCCAACGTCCTGACTTTC. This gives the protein CAIGGDGANVLTF.

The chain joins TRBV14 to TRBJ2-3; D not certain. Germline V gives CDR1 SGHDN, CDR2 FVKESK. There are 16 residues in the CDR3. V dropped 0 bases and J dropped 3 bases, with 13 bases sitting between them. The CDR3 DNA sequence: TGTGCCAGCAGCCAAGACAGCAGAGCAAGTACAGATACGCAGTATTTT. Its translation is CASSQDSRASTDTQYF. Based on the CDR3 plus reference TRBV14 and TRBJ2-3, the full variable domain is EAGVTQFPSHSVIEKGQTVTLRCDPISGHDNLYWYRRVMGKEIKFLLHFVKESKQDESGMPNNRFLAERTGGTYSTLKVQPAELEDSGVYFCASSQDSRASTDTQYFGPGTRLTVL.

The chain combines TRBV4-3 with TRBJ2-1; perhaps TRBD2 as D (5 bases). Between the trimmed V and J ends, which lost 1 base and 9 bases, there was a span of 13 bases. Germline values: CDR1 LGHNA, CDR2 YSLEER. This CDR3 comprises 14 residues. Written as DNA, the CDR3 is TGCGCCAGCAGCCAAGCTGGGAGTAGGAGTGAGCAGTTCTTC. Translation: CASSQAGSRSEQFF.